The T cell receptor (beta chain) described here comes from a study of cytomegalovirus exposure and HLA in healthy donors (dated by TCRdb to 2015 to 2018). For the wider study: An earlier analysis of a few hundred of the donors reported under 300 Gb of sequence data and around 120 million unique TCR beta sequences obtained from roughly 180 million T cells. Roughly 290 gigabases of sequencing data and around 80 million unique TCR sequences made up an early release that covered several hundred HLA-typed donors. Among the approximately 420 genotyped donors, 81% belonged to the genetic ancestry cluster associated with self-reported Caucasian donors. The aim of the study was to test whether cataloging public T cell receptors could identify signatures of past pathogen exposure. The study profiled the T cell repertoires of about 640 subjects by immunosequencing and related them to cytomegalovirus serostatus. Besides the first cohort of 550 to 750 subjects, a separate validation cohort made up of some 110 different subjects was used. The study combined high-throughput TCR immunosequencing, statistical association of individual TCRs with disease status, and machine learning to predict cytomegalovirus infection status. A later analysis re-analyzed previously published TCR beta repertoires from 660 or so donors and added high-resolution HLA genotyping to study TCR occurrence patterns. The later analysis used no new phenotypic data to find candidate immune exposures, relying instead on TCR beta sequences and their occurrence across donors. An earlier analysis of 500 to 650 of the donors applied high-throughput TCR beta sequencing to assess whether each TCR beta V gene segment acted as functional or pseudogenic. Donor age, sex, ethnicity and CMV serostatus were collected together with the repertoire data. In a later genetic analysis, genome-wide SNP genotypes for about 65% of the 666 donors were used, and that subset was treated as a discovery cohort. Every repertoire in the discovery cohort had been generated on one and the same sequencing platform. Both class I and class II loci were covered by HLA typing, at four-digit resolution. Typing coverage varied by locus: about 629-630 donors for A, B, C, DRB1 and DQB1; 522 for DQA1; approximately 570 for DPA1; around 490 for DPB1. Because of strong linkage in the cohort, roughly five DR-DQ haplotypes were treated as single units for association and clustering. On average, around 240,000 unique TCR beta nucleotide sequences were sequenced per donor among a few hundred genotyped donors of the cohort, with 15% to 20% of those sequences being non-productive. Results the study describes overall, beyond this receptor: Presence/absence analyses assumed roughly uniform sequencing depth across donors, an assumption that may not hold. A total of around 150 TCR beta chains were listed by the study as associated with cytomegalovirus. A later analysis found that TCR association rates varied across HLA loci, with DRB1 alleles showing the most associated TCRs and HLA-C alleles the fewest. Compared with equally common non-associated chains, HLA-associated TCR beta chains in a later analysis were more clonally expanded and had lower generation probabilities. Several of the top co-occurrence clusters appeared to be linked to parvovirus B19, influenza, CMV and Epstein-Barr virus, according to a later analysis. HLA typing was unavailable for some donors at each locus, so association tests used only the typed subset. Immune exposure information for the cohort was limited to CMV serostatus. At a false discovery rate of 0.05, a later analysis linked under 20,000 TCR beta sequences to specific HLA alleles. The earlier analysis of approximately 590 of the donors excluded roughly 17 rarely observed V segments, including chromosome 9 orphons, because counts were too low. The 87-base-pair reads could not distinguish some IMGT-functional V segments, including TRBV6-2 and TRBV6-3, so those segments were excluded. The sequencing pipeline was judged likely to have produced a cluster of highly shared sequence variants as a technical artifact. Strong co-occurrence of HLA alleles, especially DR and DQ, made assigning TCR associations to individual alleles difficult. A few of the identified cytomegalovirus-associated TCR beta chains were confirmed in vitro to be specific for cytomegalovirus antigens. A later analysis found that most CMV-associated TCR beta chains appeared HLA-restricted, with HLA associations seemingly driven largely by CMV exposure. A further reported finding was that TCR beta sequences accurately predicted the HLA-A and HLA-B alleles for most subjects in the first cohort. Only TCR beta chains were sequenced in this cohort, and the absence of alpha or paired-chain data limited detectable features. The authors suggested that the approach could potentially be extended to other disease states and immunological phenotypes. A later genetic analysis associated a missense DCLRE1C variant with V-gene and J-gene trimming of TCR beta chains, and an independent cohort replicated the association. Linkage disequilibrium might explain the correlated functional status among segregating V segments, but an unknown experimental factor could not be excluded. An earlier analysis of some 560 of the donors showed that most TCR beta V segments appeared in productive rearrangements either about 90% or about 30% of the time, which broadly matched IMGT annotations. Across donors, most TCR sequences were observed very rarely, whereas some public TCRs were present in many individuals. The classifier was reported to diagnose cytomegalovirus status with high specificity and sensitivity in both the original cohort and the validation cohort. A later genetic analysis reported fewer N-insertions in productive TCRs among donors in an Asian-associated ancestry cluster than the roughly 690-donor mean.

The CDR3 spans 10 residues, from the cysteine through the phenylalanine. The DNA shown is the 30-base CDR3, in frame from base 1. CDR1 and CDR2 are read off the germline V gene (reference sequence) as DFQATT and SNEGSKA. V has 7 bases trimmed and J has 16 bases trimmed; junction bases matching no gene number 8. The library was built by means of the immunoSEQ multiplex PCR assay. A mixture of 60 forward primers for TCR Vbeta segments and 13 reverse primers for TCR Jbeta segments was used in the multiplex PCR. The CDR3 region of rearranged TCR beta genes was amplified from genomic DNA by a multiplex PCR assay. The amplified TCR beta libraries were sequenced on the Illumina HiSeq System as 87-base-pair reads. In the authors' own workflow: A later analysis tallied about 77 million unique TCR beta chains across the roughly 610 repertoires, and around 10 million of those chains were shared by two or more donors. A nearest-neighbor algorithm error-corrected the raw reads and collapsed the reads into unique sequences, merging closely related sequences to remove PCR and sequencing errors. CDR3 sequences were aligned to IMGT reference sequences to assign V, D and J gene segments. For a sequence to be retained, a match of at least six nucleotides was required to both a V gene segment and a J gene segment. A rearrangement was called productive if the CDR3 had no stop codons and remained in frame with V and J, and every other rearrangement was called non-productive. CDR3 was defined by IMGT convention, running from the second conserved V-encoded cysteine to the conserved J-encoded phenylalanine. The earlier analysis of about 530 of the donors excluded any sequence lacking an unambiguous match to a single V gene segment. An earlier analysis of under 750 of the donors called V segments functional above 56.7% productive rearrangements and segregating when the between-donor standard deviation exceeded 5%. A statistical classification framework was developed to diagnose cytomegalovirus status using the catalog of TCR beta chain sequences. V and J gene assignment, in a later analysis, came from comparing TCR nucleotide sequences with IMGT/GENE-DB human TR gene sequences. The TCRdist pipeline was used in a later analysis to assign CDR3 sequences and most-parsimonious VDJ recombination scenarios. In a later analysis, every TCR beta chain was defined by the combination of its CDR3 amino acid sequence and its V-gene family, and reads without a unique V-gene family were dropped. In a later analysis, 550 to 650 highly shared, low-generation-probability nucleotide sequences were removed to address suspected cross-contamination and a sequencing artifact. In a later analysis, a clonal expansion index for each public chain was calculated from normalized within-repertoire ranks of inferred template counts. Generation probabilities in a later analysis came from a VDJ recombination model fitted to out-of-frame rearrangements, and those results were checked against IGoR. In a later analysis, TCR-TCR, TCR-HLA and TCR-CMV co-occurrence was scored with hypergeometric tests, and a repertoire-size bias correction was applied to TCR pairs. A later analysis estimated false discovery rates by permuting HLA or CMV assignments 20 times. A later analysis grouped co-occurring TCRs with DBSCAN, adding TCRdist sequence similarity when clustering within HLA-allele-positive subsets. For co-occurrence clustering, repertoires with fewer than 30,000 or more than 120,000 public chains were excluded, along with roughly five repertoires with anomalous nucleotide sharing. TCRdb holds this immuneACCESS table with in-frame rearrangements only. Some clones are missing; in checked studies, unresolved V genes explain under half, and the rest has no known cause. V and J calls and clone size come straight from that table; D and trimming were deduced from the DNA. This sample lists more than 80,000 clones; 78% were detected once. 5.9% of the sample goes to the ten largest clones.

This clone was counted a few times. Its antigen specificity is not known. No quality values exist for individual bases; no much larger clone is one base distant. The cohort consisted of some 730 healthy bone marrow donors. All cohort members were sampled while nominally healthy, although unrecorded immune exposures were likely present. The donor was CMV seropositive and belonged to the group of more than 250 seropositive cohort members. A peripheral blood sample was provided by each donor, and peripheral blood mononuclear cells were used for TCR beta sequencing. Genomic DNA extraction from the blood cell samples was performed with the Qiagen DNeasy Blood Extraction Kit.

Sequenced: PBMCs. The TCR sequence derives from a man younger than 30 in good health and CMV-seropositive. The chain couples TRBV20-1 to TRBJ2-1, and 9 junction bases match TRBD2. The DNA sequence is TGCAGTGGGCGGGAGGGCCTTCAATTCTTC. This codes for CSGREGLQFF.